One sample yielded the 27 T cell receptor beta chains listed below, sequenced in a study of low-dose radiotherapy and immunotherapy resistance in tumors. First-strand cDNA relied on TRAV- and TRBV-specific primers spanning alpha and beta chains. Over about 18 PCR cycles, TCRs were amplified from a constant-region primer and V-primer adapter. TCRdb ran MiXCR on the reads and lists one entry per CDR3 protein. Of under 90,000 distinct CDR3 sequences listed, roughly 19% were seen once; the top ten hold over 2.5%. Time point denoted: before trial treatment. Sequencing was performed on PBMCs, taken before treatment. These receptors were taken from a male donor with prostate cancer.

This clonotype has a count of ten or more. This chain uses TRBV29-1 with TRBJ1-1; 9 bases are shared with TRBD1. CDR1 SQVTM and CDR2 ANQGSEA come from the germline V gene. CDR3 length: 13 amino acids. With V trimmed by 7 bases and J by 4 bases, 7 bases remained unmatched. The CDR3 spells CSAERDRATEAFF. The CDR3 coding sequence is TGCAGCGCCGAAAGGGACAGGGCCACTGAAGCTTTCTTT.

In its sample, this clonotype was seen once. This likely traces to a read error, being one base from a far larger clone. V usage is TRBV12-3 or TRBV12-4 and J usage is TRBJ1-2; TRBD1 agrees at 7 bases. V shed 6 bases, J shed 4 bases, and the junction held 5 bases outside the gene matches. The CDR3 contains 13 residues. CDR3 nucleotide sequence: TGTGCCAGCAGCCCTGGGACAGTCTATGGCTACACCTTC. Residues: CASSPGTVYGYTF.

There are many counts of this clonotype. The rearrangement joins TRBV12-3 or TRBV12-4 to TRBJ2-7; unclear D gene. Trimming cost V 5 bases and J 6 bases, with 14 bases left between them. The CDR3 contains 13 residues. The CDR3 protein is CASSPLISGEQYF. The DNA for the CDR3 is TGTGCCAGCAGTCCCCTAATCTCCGGCGAGCAGTACTTC.

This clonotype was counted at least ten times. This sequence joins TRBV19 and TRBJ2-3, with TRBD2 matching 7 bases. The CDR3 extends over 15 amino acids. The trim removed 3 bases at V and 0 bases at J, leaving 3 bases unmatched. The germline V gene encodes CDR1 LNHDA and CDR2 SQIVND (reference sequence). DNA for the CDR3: TGTGCCAGTAGTATCCGCGGGGGAAGCACAGATACGCAGTATTTT. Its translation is CASSIRGGSTDTQYF.

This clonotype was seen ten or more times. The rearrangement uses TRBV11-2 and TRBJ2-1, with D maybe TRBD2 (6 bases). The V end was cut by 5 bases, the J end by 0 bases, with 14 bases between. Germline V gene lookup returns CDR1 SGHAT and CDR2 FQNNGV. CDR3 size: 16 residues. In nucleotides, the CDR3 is TGTGCCAGCAGCCCGACTAGTCCAAGCTCCTACAATGAGCAGTTCTTC. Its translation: CASSPTSPSSYNEQFF.

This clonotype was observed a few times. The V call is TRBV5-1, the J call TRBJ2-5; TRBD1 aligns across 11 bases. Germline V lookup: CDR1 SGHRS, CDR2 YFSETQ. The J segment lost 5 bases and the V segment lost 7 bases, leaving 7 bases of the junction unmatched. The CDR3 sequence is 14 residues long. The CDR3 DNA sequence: TGCGCCAGCCTTCGGACAGGGGGCGAGGAGACCCAGTACTTC. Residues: CASLRTGGEETQYF.

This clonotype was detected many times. CDR3 sequence: CASTRDRGPYGYTF. The CDR3 bases are TGTGCCAGCACCCGGGACAGGGGACCCTATGGCTACACCTTC. V usage is TRBV7-2 and J usage is TRBJ1-2, with 10 bases that match TRBD1. This CDR3 region has 14 residues. V trimming: 7 bases; J trimming: 4 bases; junction bases outside the gene matches: 6. Germline values: CDR1 SGHTA, CDR2 FQGNSA.

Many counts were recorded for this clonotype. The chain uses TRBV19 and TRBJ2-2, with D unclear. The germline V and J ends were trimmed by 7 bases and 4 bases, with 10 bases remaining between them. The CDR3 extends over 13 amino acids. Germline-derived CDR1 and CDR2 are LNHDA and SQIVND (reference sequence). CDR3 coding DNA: TGTGCCAGTAAATACAGAGCCACCGGGGAGCTGTTTTTT. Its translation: CASKYRATGELFF. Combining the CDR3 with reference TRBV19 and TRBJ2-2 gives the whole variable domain DGGITQSPKYLFRKEGQNVTLSCEQNLNHDAMYWYRQDPGQGLRLIYYSQIVNDFQKGDIAEGYSVSREKKESFPLTVTSAQKNPTAFYLCASKYRATGELFFGEGSRLTVL.

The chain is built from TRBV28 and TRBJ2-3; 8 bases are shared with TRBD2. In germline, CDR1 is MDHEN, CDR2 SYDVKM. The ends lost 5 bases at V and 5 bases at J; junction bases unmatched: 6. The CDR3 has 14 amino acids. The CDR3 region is CASSIGRAGDTQYF. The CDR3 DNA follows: TGTGCCAGCAGTATCGGGAGGGCCGGAGATACGCAGTATTTT.

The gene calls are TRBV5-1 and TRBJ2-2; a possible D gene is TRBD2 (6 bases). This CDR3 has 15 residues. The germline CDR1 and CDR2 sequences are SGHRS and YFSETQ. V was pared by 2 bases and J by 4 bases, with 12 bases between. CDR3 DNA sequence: TGCGCCAGCAGCTTCTCGGGGGATGGCACCGGGGAGCTGTTTTTT. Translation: CASSFSGDGTGELFF.

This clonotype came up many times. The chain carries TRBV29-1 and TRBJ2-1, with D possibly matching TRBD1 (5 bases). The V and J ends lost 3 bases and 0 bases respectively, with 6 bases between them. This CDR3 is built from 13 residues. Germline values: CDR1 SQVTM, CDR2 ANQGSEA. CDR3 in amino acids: CSVETDSYNEQFF. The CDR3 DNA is TGCAGCGTTGAGACAGACTCCTACAATGAGCAGTTCTTC.

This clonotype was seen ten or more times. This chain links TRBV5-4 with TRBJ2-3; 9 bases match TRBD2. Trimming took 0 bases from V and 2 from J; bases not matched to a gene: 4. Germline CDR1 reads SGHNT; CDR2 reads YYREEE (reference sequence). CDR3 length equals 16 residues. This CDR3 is CASSLAAGGLTDTQYF. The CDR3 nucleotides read TGTGCCAGCAGCTTGGCAGCGGGGGGCCTCACAGATACGCAGTATTTT.

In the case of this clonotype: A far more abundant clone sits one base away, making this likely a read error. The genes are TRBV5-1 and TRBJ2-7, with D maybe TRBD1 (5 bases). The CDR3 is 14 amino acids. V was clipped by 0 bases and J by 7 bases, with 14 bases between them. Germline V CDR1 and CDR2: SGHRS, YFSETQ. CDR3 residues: CASSLGQTYNEQYF. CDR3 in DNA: TGCGCCAGCAGCTTGGGACAGACTTACAATGAGCAGTACTTC. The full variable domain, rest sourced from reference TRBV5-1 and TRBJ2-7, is KAGVTQTPRYLIKTRGQQVTLSCSPISGHRSVSWYQQTPGQGLQFLFEYFSETQRNKGNFPGRFSGRQFSNSRSEMNVSTLELGDSALYLCASSLGQTYNEQYFGPGTRLTVT.

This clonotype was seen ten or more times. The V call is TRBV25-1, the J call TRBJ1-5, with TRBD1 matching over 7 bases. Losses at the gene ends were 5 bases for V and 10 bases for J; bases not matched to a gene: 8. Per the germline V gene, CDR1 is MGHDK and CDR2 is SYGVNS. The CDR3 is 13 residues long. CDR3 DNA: TGTGCCAGCAGTCCCGGGACAGCGGAACCCCAGCATTTT. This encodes CASSPGTAEPQHF.

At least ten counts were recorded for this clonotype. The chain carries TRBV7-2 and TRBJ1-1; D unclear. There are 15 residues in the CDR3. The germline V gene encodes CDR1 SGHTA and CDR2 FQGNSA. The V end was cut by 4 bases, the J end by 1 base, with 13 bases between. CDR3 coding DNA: TGTGCCAGCAGCTCCAGCGGGGTCCCGAACACTGAAGCTTTCTTT. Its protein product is CASSSSGVPNTEAFF.

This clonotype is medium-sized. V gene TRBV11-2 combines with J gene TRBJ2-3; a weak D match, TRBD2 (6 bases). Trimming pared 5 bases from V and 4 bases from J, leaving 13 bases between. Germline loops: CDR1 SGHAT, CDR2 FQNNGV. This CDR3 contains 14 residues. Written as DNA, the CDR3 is TGTGCCAGCAGCCCAGGACTAAGCGCAGATACGCAGTATTTT. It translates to CASSPGLSADTQYF.

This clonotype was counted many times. As DNA, the CDR3 is TGTGCCAGAATAGGGGGCCTCACAGATACGCAGTATTTT. It translates to CARIGGLTDTQYF. V is TRBV27 and J is TRBJ2-3; 7 bases are shared with TRBD1. There are 13 residues in the CDR3. V shed 9 bases, J shed 2 bases, and the junction held 5 bases outside the gene matches. Per germline, CDR1 MNHEY and CDR2 SMNVEV (reference sequence).

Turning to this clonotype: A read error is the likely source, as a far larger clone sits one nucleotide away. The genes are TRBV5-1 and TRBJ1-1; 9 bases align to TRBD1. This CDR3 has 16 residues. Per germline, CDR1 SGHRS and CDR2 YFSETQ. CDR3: CASSAGTGSGNTQAFF. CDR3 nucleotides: TGTGCCAGCAGCGCCGGGACAGGGTCGGGGAACACTCAAGCTTTCTTT. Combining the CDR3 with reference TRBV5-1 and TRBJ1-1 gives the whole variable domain KAGVTQTPRYLIKTRGQQVTLSCSPISGHRSVSWYQQTPGQGLQFLFEYFSETQRNKGNFPGRFSGRQFSNSRSEMNVSTLELGDSALYLCASSAGTGSGNTQAFFGQGTRLTVV.

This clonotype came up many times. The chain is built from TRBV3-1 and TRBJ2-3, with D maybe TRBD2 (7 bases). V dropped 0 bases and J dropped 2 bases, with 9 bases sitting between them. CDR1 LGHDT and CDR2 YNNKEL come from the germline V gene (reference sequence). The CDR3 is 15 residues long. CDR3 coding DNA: TGTGCCAGCAGCCAAGAAGGGGGGGCCACAGATACGCAGTATTTT. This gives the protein CASSQEGGATDTQYF.

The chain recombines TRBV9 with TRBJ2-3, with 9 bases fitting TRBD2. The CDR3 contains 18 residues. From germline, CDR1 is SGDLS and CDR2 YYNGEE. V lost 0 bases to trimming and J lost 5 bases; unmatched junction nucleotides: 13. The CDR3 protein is CASSVGSSGAPRGDTQYF. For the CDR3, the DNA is TGTGCCAGCAGCGTAGGTTCTAGCGGGGCCCCTCGGGGAGATACGCAGTATTTT.

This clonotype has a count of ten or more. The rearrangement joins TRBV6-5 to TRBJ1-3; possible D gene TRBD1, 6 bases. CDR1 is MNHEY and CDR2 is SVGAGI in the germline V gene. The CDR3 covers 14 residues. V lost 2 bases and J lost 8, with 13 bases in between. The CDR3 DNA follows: TGTGCCAGCAGTTACGCAGGGGTCGGGGACACCATATATTTT. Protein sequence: CASSYAGVGDTIYF.

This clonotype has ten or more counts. The CDR3 is CASTSSRTNYGYTF. In DNA, the CDR3 is TGTGCCAGCACCTCTTCCAGGACTAACTATGGCTACACCTTC. The chain uses TRBV7-9 and TRBJ1-2; D unresolved. The CDR3 contains 14 residues. Germline CDR1 SEHNR, CDR2 FQNEAQ (reference sequence). With 7 bases removed from V and 0 bases from J, the gap between germline ends came to 12 bases.

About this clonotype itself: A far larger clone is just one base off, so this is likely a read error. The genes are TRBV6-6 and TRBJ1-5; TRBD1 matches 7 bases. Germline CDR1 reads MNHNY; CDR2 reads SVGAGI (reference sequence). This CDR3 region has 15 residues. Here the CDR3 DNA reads TGTGCCAGCAGTGATTCAGGGGGATGCCATCACCCCCAGCATTTT. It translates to CASSDSGGCHHPQHF.

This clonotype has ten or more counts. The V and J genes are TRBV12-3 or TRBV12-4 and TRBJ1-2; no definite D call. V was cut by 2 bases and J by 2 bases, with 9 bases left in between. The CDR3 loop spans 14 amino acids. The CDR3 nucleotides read TGTGCCAGCAGTTTACGGTCCTGGAACTATGGCTACACCTTC. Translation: CASSLRSWNYGYTF.

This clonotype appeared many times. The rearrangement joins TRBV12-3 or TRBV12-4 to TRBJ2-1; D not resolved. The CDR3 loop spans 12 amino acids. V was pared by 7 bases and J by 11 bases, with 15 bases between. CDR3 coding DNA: TGTGCCAGCATCAACCGTACGGCTCAGCAGTTCTTC. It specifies CASINRTAQQFF.

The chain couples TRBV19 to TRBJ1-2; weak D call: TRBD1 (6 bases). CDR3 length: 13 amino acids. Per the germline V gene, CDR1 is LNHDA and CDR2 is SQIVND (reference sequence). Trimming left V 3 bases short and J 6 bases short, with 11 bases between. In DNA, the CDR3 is TGTGCCAGTAGTATGAACAGGGCCCATGGCTACACCTTC. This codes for CASSMNRAHGYTF. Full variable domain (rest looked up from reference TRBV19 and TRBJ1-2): DGGITQSPKYLFRKEGQNVTLSCEQNLNHDAMYWYRQDPGQGLRLIYYSQIVNDFQKGDIAEGYSVSREKKESFPLTVTSAQKNPTAFYLCASSMNRAHGYTFGSGTRLTVV.

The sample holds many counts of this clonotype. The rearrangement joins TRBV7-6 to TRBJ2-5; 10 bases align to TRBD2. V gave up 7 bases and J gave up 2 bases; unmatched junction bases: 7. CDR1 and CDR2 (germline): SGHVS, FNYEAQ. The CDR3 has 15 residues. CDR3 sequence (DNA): TGTGCCAGCAACCGAGCGGGGGGGAATCAAGAGACCCAGTACTTC. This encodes CASNRAGGNQETQYF.